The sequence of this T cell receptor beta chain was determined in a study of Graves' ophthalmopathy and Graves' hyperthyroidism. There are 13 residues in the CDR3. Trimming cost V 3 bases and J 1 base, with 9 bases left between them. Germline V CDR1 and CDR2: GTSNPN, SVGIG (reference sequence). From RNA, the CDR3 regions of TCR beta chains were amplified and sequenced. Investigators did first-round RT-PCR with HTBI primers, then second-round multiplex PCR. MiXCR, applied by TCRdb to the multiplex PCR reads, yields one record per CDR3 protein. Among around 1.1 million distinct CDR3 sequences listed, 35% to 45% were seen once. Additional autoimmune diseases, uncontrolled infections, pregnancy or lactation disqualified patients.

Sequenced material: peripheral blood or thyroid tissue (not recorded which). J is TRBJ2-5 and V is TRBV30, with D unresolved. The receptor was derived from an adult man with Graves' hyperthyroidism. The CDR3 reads CAWRGRSQETQYF. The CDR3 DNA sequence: TGTGCCTGGAGAGGTAGGAGCCAAGAGACCCAGTACTTC. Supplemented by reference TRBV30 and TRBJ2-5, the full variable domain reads SQTIHQWPATLVQPVGSPLSLECTVEGTSNPNLYWYRQAAGRGLQLLFYSVGIGQISSEVPQNLSASRPQDRQFILSSKKLLLSDSGFYLCAWRGRSQETQYFGPGTRLLVL.